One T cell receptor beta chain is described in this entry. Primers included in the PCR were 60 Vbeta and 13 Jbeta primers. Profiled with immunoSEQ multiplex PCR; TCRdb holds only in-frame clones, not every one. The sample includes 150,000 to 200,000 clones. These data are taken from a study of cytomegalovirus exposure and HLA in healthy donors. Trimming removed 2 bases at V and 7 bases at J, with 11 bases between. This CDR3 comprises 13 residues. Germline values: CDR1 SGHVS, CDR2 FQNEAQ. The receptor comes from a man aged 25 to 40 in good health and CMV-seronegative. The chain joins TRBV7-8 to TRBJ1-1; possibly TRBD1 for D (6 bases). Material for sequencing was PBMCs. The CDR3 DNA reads TGTGCCAGCAGCTTAAACTGGGGGCATGAAGCTTTCTTT. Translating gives CASSLNWGHEAFF. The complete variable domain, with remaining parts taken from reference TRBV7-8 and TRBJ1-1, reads GAGVSQSPRYKVAKRGQDVALRCDPISGHVSLFWYQQALGQGPEFLTYFQNEAQLDKSGLPSDRFFAERPEGSVSTLKIQRTQQEDSAVYLCASSLNWGHEAFFGQGTRLTVV.